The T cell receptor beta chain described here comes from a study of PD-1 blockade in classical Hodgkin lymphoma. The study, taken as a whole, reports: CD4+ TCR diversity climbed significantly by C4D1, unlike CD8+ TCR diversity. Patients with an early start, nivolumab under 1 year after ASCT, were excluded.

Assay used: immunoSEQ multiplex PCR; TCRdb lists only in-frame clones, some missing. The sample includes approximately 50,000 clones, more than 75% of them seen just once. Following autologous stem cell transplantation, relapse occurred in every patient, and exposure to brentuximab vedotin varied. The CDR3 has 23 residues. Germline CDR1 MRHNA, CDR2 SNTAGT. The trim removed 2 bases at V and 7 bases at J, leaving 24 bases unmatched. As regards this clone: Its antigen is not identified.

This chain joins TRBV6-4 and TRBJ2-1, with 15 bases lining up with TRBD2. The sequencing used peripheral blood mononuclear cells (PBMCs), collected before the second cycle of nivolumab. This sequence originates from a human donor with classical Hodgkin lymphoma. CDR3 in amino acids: CASSDPTLLGLAGGPRWENEQFF. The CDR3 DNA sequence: TGTGCCAGCAGTGACCCAACCCTCCTTGGACTAGCGGGGGGGCCTCGATGGGAAAATGAGCAGTTCTTC.